The rows below give T cell receptor beta chains drawn from one sample of a study of control samples from healthy donors and cancer patients. The assay was immunoSEQ multiplex PCR, and TCRdb's table has in-frame clones only and misses some. The sample holds tens of thousands of clones; approximately 89% are singletons and the top ten take around 1.6%. Specimen: PBMCs. Receptor source: a man aged 35 to 55 with colorectal cancer. CDR3s include the opening cysteine and the closing phenylalanine or tryptophan. Each record gives: J gene, V gene, CDR3 protein.

TRBJ2-7 TRBV11-2 CASSLELSYEQYF
TRBJ1-5 TRBV27 CASRQQGTGNQPQHF
TRBJ2-1 TRBV10-3 CAISESGVYNEQFF
TRBJ2-7 TRBV4-1 CASSQVHAAYEQYF
TRBJ2-2 TRBV24-1 CATSARGATGELFF
TRBJ2-1 TRBV6-5 CASSFPPGEQFF
TRBJ1-1 TRBV19 CASSSVGGWMNTEAFF
TRBJ1-2 TRBV5-1 CASSSDRVGYGYTF
TRBJ2-7 TRBV5-1 CASSTGTSGRLLPHEQYF
TRBJ2-1 TRBV7-2 CASSLEGANYNEQFF
TRBJ1-3 TRBV27 CASRPHGSGNTIYF
TRBJ2-3 TRBV4-1 CASSLQAGGPTDTQYF
TRBJ2-1 TRBV6-2/TRBV6-3 CASSYITPSYNEQFF
TRBJ2-7 TRBV7-9 CASSDGTGSYEQYF
TRBJ1-2 TRBV28 CASSLRGTQANYGYTF
TRBJ2-1 TRBV7-3 CASSLELAGVNEQFF
TRBJ2-1 TRBV14 CASSPTSGEQFF
TRBJ1-2 TRBV7-2 CAIAGGEGYTF
TRBJ2-1 TRBV6-1 CASSEGVSSYNEQFF
TRBJ2-1 TRBV6-4 CASSRSGSEYNEQFF
TRBJ2-1 TRBV7-8 CASSSRRNEQFF
TRBJ1-5 TRBV7-2 CASSLAPGQDQPQHF
TRBJ1-6 TRBV30 CAWSVGGEPLHF
TRBJ2-5 TRBV3-1/TRBV3-2 CASTDRGETQYF
TRBJ1-5 TRBV11-2 CASSSGPRNQPQHF
TRBJ2-1 TRBV30 CAWGWAGANEQFF
TRBJ2-1 TRBV27 CASSFEGPYNEQFF
TRBJ2-1 TRBV6-4 CAAPPRTGAYNEQFF
TRBJ2-1 TRBV19 CASSMLLAVYNEQFF
TRBJ1-2 TRBV3-1/TRBV3-2 CASSQASSTWGYTF
TRBJ2-1 TRBV19 CASKLAEGYNEQFF
TRBJ2-7 TRBV7-9 CASSPYGQTAYEQYF
TRBJ2-1 TRBV18 CASSGQLEGEQFF
TRBJ1-6 TRBV2 CASIQRGLNSPLHF
TRBJ2-2 TRBV7-6 CASSPLRGTGATGELFF
TRBJ2-2 TRBV10-3 CAIGKGTSIAGELFF
TRBJ1-1 TRBV7-9 CASSFPTQAANTEAFF
TRBJ1-5 TRBV19 CAGRQGAYSNQPQHF
TRBJ2-7 TRBV27 CASRLLYSGFYEQYF
TRBJ1-5 TRBV19 CASSSRSTSNQPQHF
TRBJ2-5 TRBV6-2/TRBV6-3 CASSYPKGTSGTQETQYF
TRBJ1-3 TRBV7-2 CASSPDVGNTIYF
TRBJ2-3 TRBV6-5 CASGERLAGDVVQYF
TRBJ2-3 TRBV4-2 CASSLTGTSTDTQYF
TRBJ2-1 TRBV5-6 CASSLGTSGYNEQFF
TRBJ2-1 TRBV19 CASSIVAGGPSGRNEQFF
TRBJ2-5 TRBV18 CASSLALDAKETQYF
TRBJ2-1 TRBV7-8 CASSPGLAGGMSSYNEQFF
TRBJ2-7 TRBV4-3 CASSQVAGGFSYGQYF
TRBJ1-5 TRBV12-5 CASALPNQPQHF
TRBJ2-1 TRBV7-6 CASSLRGSSYNEQFF
TRBJ2-7 TRBV2 CASSDHGSAYEQYF
TRBJ1-1 TRBV7-8 CASSIDGHYTEAFF
TRBJ1-1 TRBV7-9 CASSPGTGGNTEAFF